These 9 T cell receptor beta chains were sequenced from one sample in a study of memory CD4+ T cells and cytomegalovirus serostatus. The repertoire was sequenced with immunoSEQ multiplex PCR; TCRdb's copy has only in-frame clones and lacks some. The sample consists of approximately 40,000 clones, about 79% of them appearing once. The sort gate was single viable CD3+CD4+CD8-CD45RO+ cells for memory CD4+ T cells. Sequencing was carried out using memory CD4+ T cells from blood. All receptors derive from an adult in good health and CMV-seronegative.

The J gene is TRBJ2-3, the V gene TRBV12-5; no clear D gene. The V gene's germline CDR1 is LGHNT and CDR2 FRNRAP. V lost 1 base to trimming and J lost 7 bases, with 9 bases between them. The CDR3 runs to 13 residues. The CDR3, as DNA: TGTGCTAGTGGTTTGGCCACTTCTAATACGCAGTATTTT. It specifies CASGLATSNTQYF.

V and J are TRBV12-5 and TRBJ2-2, with 11 positions matching TRBD2. CDR3 length: 20 amino acids. The junction had 15 bases not matched to a gene; V was cut back by 0 bases and J by 6 bases. Germline V lookup: CDR1 LGHNT, CDR2 FRNRAP. The CDR3 DNA sequence: TGTGCTAGTGGTTTGGTACGAGATAGCGGGAGGGCCGGGGTCCCCGGGGAGCTGTTTTTT. This gives the protein CASGLVRDSGRAGVPGELFF.

The chain employs TRBV7-8 and TRBJ2-5; unclear D gene. The CDR3 spans 17 residues. Trimming removed 1 base from V and 4 bases from J, with 19 bases in between. CDR1 is SGHVS and CDR2 is FQNEAQ in the germline V gene. The DNA of the CDR3 is TGTGCCAGCAGCTTAGTTAGTGGTTTTCGATTGGGAGAGACCCAGTACTTC. As protein: CASSLVSGFRLGETQYF.

This chain joins TRBV20-1 and TRBJ2-1; 7 bases are shared with TRBD2. The CDR3 runs 11 residues. V gave up 7 bases and J gave up 3 bases; unmatched junction bases: 0. Germline-derived CDR1 and CDR2 are DFQATT and SNEGSKA (reference sequence). CDR3 protein: CSGGSYNEQFF. The CDR3 nucleotides are TGCAGTGGCGGGAGCTACAATGAGCAGTTCTTC.

V is TRBV7-2 and J is TRBJ1-1; TRBD1 might be the D (6 bases). Trimming shortened V by 5 bases and J by 9 bases, and 13 bases separated the two germline ends. This CDR3 is 12 amino acids long. The germline V gene encodes CDR1 SGHTA and CDR2 FQGNSA. The CDR3 DNA is TGTGCCAGCAGCCCGGGGACATCCCAAGCTTTCTTT. Translating it yields CASSPGTSQAFF.

The chain carries TRBV20-1 and TRBJ2-1; D is possibly TRBD2 (7 bases). In germline, CDR1 is DFQATT, CDR2 SNEGSKA (reference sequence). V was pared by 5 bases and J by 11 bases, with 10 bases between. The CDR3 is 10 amino acids. CDR3: CSAGGAKQFF. In nucleotides, the CDR3 is TGCAGTGCTGGGGGGGCGAAGCAGTTCTTC.

This clone was counted a single time. V and J are TRBV5-1 and TRBJ1-1; D gene ambiguous. V was pared by 1 base and J by 8 bases, with 12 bases between. Per germline, CDR1 SGHRS and CDR2 YFSETQ. The CDR3 has 13 amino acids. As DNA, the CDR3 is TGCGCCAGCAGCTTGAAGGACGGGGAAGAAGCTTTCTTT. Translated: CASSLKDGEEAFF.

Only a few counts were recorded for this clone. The chain carries TRBV29-1 and TRBJ1-1; D remains ambiguous. Germline V gene data show CDR1 as SQVTM and CDR2 as ANQGSEA. The CDR3 covers 12 residues. V was clipped by 7 bases and J by 3 bases, with 12 bases between them. The CDR3 region has the DNA TGCAGCGGCCTGGGATTTTACACTGAAGCTTTCTTT. It encodes CSGLGFYTEAFF. The variable domain in full, completed from reference TRBV29-1 and TRBJ1-1, reads SAVISQKPSRDICQRGTSLTIQCQVDSQVTMMFWYRQQPGQSLTLIATANQGSEATYESGFVIDKFPISRPNLTFSTLTVSNMSPEDSSIYLCSGLGFYTEAFFGQGTRLTVV.

The CDR3 protein is CASSSPSTGGITNEKLFF. The CDR3 DNA is TGTGCCAGCAGTTCCCCTTCCACAGGGGGCATAACTAATGAAAAACTGTTTTTT. This chain uses TRBV28 with TRBJ1-4; 9 bases align to TRBD1. J lost 1 base, V lost 4 bases, and 10 bases had no gene match. This CDR3 spans 18 amino acids. The germline CDR1 and CDR2 sequences are MDHEN and SYDVKM.